These 5 T cell receptor beta chains came from one sample sequenced in a study of blood T cell repertoires in COVID-19. The assay was immunoSEQ multiplex PCR, and TCRdb's table has in-frame clones only and misses some. The table records 210,000 or so clones, roughly 86% of them present only once. The sample taken for sequencing was peripheral blood. The source is a woman aged 40-49 years with acute or convalescent COVID-19.

The chain joins TRBV30 to TRBJ1-6, with TRBD1 identical over 7 bases. The CDR3 loop spans 14 amino acids. The J segment lost 7 bases and the V segment lost 4 bases, leaving 7 bases of the junction unmatched. Germline V gives CDR1 GTSNPN, CDR2 SVGIG (reference sequence). The CDR3 DNA follows: TGTGCCTGGACATCCGGGACAGCAAATTCACCCCTCCACTTT. It yields the protein CAWTSGTANSPLHF.

A note on this clone: In the same sample, other DNA sequences code for this CDR3. The chain employs TRBV9 and TRBJ2-3; no definite D call. The CDR3 is made up of 13 amino acids. In germline, CDR1 is SGDLS, CDR2 YYNGEE. Between the trimmed V and J ends, which lost 4 bases and 5 bases, there was a span of 11 bases. The CDR3, as DNA: TGTGCCAGCAGCTTAGGCCCGGGAGATACGCAGTATTTT. It translates to CASSLGPGDTQYF. Variable domain in full (rest from reference TRBV9 and TRBJ2-3): DSGVTQTPKHLITATGQRVTLRCSPRSGDLSVYWYQQSLDQGLQFLIQYYNGEERAKGNILERFSAQQFPDLHSELNLSSLELGDSALYFCASSLGPGDTQYFGPGTRLTVL.

Concerning this clone: The sample contains more than one DNA sequence encoding this CDR3. The chain has TRBV5-1 and TRBJ2-1, with 8 nucleotides matching TRBD2. Germline V gives CDR1 SGHRS, CDR2 YFSETQ. Trimming removed 0 bases from V and 6 bases from J; junction bases left unmatched: 5. There are 15 residues in the CDR3. CDR3 DNA: TGCGCCAGCAGCTTGGGTGGGACTAGTGTCAATGAGCAGTTCTTC. It is translated as CASSLGGTSVNEQFF.

This clone has more than one count but fewer than ten. Here the CDR3 DNA reads TGTGCCAGCAGCGTCTCCCCAGGGGGCTCGAATGAGCAGTTCTTC. Protein product: CASSVSPGGSNEQFF. This rearrangement joins TRBV9 to TRBJ2-1; 8 nucleotides agree with TRBD1. J was trimmed by 7 bases and V by 2 bases; bases with no gene match: 8. There are 15 residues in the CDR3. CDR1 is SGDLS, CDR2 YYNGEE, per germline. Together with reference TRBV9 and TRBJ2-1, the CDR3 gives the full variable domain: DSGVTQTPKHLITATGQRVTLRCSPRSGDLSVYWYQQSLDQGLQFLIQYYNGEERAKGNILERFSAQQFPDLHSELNLSSLELGDSALYFCASSVSPGGSNEQFFGPGTRLTVL.

The chain uses TRBV4-2 and TRBJ1-1; D remains unclear. CDR3 length equals 15 residues. CDR1 is LGHNA and CDR2 is YNFKEQ in the germline V gene. V gave up 5 bases and J gave up 6 bases, with 19 bases separating them. CDR3 coding DNA: TGTGCCAGCAGCGGAGACCGGGAGCCGATCGCTGAAGCTTTCTTT. This codes for CASSGDREPIAEAFF.